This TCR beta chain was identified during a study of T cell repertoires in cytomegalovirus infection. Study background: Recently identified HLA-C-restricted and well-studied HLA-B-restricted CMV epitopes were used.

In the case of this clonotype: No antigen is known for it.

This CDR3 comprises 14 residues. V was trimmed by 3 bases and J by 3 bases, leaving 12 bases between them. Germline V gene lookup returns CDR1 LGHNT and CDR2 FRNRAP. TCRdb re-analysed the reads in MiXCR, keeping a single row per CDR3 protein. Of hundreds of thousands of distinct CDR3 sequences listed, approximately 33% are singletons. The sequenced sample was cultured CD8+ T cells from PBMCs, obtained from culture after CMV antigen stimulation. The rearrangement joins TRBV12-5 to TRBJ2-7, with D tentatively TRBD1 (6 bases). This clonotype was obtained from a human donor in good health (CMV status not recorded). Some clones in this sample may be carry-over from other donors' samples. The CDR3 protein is CASGFSNRVYEQYF. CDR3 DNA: TGTGCTAGTGGTTTCAGCAACAGGGTCTACGAGCAGTACTTC.